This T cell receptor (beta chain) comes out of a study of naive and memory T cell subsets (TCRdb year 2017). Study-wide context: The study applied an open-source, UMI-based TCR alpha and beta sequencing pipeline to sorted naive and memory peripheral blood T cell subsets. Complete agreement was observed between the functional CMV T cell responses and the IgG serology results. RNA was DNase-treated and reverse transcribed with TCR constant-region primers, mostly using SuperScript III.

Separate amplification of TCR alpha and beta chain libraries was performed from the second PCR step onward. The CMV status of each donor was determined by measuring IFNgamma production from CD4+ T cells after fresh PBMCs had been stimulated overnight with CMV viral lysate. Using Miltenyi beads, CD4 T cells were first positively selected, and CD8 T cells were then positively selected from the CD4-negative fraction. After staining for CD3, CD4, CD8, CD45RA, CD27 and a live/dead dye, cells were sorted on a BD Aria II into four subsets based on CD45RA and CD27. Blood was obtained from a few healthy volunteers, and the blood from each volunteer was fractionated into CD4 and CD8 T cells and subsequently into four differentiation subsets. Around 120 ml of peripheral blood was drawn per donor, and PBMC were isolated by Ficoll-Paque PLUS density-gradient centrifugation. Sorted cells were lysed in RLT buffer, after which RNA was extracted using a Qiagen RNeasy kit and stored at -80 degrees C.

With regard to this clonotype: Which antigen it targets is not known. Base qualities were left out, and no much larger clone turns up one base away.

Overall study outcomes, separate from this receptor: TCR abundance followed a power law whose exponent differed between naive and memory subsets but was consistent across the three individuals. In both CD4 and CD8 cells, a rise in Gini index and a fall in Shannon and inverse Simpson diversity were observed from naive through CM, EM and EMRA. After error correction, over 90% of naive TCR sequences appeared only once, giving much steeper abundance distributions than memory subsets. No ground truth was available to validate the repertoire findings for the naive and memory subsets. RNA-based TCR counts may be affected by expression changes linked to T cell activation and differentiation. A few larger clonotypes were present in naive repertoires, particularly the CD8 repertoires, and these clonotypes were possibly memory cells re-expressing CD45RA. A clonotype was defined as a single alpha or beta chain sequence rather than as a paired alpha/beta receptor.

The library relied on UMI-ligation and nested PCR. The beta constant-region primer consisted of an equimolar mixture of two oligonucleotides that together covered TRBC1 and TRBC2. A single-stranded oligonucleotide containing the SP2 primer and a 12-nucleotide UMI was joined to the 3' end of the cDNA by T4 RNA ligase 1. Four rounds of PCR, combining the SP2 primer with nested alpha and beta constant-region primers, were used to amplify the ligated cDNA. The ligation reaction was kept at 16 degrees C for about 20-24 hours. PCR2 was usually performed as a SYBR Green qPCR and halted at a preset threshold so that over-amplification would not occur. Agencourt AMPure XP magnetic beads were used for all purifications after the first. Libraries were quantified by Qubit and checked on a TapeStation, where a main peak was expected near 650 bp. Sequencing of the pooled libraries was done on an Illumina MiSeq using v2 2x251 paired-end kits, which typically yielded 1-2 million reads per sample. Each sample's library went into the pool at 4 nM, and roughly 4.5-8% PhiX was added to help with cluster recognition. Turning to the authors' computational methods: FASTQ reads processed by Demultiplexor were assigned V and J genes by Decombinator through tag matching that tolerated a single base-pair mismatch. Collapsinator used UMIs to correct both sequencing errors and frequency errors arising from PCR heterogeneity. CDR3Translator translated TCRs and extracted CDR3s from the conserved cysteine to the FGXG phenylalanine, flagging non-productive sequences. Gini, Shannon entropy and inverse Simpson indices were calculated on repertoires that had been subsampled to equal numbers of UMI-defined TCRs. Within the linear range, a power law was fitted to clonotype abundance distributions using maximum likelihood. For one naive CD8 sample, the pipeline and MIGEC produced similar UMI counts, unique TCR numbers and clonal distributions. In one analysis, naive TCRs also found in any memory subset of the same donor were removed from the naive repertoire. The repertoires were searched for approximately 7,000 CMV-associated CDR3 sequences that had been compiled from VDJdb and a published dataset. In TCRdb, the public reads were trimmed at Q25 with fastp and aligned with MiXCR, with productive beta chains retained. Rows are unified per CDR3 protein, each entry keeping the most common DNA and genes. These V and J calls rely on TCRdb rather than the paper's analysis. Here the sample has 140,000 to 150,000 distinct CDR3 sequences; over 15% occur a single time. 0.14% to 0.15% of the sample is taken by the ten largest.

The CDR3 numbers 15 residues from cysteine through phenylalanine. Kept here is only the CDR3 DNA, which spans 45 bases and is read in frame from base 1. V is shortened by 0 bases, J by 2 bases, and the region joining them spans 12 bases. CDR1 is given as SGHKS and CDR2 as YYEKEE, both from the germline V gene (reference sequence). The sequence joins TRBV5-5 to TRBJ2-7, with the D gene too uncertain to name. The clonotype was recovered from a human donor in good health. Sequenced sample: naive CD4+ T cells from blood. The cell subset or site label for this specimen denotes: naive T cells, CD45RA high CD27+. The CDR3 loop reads CASSLVPDNPYEQYF. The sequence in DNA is TGTGCCAGCAGCTTGGTACCAGACAACCCCTACGAGCAGTACTTC.